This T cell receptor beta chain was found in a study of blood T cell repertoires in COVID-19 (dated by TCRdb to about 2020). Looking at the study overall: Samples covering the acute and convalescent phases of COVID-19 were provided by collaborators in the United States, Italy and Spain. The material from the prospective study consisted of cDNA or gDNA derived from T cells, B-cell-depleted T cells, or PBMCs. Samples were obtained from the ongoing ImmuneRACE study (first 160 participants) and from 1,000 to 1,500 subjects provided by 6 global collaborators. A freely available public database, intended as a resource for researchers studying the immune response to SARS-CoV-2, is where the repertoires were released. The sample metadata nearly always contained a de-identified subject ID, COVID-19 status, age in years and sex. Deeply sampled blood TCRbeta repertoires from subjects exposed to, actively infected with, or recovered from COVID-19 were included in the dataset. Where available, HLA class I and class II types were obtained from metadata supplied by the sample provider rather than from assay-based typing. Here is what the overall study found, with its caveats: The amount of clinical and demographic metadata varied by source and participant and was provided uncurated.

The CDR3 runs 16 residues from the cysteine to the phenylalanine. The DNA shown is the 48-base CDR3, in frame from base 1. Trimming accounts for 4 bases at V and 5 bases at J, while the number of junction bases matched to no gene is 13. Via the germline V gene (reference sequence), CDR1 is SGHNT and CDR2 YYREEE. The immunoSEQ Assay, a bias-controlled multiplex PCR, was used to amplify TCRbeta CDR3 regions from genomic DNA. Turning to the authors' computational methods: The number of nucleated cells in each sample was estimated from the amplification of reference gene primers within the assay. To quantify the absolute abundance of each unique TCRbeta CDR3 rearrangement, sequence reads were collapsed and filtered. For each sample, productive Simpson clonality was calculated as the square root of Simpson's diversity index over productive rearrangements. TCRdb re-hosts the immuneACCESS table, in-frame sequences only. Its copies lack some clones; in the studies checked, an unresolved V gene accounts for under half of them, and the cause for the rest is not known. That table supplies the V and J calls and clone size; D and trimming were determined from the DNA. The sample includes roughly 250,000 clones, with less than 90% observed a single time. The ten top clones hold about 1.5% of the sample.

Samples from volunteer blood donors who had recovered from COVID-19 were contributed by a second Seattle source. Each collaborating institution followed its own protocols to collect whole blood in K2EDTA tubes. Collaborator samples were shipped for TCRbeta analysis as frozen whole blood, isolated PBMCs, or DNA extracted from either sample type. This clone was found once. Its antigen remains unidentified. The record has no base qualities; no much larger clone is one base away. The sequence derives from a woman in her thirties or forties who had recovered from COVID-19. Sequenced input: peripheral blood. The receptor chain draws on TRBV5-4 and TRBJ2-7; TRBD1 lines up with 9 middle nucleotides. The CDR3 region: CASSPGGTGMSNEQYF. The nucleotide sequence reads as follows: TGTGCCAGCAGCCCCGGGGGGACAGGGATGTCGAACGAGCAGTACTTC.